The clone carrying this T cell receptor (beta chain) was seen only once. Its antigen remains unknown. The sample carries other DNA sequences with the same CDR3. This entry is derived from a study of shared clonotypes between healthy human individuals. Study-wide background: Each donor's CD8 memory used one plate, CD8 naive two, each CD4 subset three. Study-wide findings and caveats: Although depth was large, rarefaction showed that sequencing of the sorted subsets was incomplete. It was observed that 4% to 6% of naive CD4 clonotypes were shared across a handful of donors.

As processed by the authors: ImmunoSEQ output lacked quality scores and full-length reads, limiting matched filtering. Only in-frame clones appear in the TCRdb table, and some are missing; sequencing was by immunoSEQ multiplex PCR. V and J calls and clone size are given by that table; D and trimming were obtained from the DNA. The sample yields 850,000 to 1,200,000 clones, 70% to 80% seen once. Germline V gene data show CDR1 as SGHDN and CDR2 as FVKESK. CDR3 length: 13 residues. Trimming removed 4 bases from V and 2 bases from J, with 8 bases in between. The TCR originated in a man between 18 and 35 years old in good health. Sequencing input: memory CD4+ T cells sorted from blood. Subset in this sample: CD45RA-negative fraction. The rearrangement links TRBV14 to TRBJ2-5; no clear D gene. DNA for the CDR3: TGTGCCAGCAGCCGAGGAGTTCAAGAGACCCAGTACTTC. Translated, it gives CASSRGVQETQYF.